Listed below are T cell receptor beta chains from one sample, sequenced in a study of cytomegalovirus exposure and HLA in healthy donors. Sequencing used immunoSEQ multiplex PCR; TCRdb keeps in-frame clones, though not all of them. Among about 130,000 clones, approximately 83% were seen once, and the ten largest hold 3.6%. Sequenced sample: PBMCs. The receptors were sampled from a woman between 35 and 50 years old in good health and CMV-seropositive. Both conserved end residues are trimmed from each CDR3.

j_gene,v_gene,CDR3aa
TRBJ1-1,TRBV9,ASSGGNSPEAF
TRBJ2-5,TRBV5-1,ASSRQAEETQY
TRBJ2-5,TRBV5-1,ASSLGGSRQETQY
TRBJ1-2,TRBV29-1,SVRQISNYGYT
TRBJ2-7,TRBV5-1,ASSARDTRSYEQY
TRBJ2-7,TRBV10-2,ASSDLGEQY
TRBJ2-7,TRBV4-2,ASSPRGTGVTYEQY
TRBJ1-1,TRBV2,ASSDGGITEAF
TRBJ2-5,TRBV6-1,ASSEIAGAKTQY
TRBJ1-1,TRBV12-5,ASGLLLQGVNTEAF
TRBJ2-1,TRBV6-1,ASRGLAGSGQF
TRBJ2-7,TRBV5-1,ASSYSYEQY
TRBJ1-2,TRBV28,ASSLDRNYGYT
TRBJ1-1,TRBV7-2,ASSFGDMNTEAF
TRBJ2-7,TRBV5-4,ASSWLAGGPEQY
TRBJ1-2,TRBV16,ASSQFPGVGYT
TRBJ2-2,TRBV27,ASSLRGNTGELF
TRBJ2-1,TRBV12-5,ASGPGPQKQF
TRBJ1-1,TRBV6-5,ASSYSSTVMNTEAF
TRBJ2-2,TRBV6-5,ASSYLGDYTGELF
TRBJ2-7,TRBV19,ASSITGWYEQY
TRBJ1-1,TRBV9,ASSPPRGALEAF
TRBJ1-4,TRBV25-1,ASSEGSVTPRTNEKLF
TRBJ2-5,TRBV5-6,ASSPTPGGQGRETQY
TRBJ1-3,TRBV9,ASSQTVTAGNTIY
TRBJ2-1,TRBV13,ASSEWESRGNEQF
TRBJ2-7,TRBV27,ASSLTSGRSYEQY
TRBJ2-5,TRBV5-1,ASSFTTGAQETQY
TRBJ2-5,TRBV7-9,SSSPPLRTASRAQY
TRBJ1-2,TRBV6-1,ASSSGQGYGYT
NA,TRBV28,ASRPGLAGGPSYEQY
TRBJ1-1,TRBV11-2,ASSLGRTGMSTEAF
TRBJ2-1,TRBV4-2,ASSQVRGRAMRDEQF
TRBJ2-7,TRBV5-8,ASSLGGPVGYEQY
TRBJ2-5,TRBV2,ASSRWAGGPGEQY
TRBJ2-7,TRBV27,ASSQPGQGDNEQY
TRBJ2-7,TRBV29-1,SDLGLAGGYEQY
TRBJ2-3,TRBV21-1,ASSKRRLAGTPDTQY
TRBJ1-2,TRBV6-6,ASSPEEAGLYGYT
TRBJ2-1,TRBV7-9,ASSLGGISNEQF
TRBJ2-3,TRBV5-1,ASSLLAGVGTDTQY
TRBJ1-2,TRBV27,ASAGQGYYGYT
TRBJ2-7,TRBV4-3,ASSQGVAGNEQY
TRBJ2-1,TRBV27,ASSLKTIGQLQF
TRBJ1-4,TRBV7-2,ASSLVRGQGVNEKLF
NA,TRBV2,ASSDFWDRGYEQY
TRBJ2-3,TRBV4-3,ASSRGTSDTQY
TRBJ2-7,TRBV12-1,ASSPGPEQY
TRBJ2-7,TRBV19,ASSISGQGPYEQY
TRBJ2-1,TRBV5-1,ASSLGRGLGYNEQF
TRBJ2-2,TRBV19,ASSIQTGSTGELF
TRBJ2-1,TRBV27,ASSSSGGGKGEQF
TRBJ2-7,TRBV7-7,ASSLQPGGYEQY
TRBJ2-7,TRBV28,ASSLPSGYEQY
TRBJ2-1,TRBV13,ASSFSGSRSEQF
TRBJ1-5,TRBV28,ASSFPLSNQPQH
TRBJ2-7,TRBV29-1,SVGGTASSYEQY
TRBJ1-1,TRBV7-9,ASSPTRALNTEAF
TRBJ1-5,TRBV11-2,ASSHGQGRAQPQH
TRBJ1-2,TRBV25-1,ASSAPRGYGYT